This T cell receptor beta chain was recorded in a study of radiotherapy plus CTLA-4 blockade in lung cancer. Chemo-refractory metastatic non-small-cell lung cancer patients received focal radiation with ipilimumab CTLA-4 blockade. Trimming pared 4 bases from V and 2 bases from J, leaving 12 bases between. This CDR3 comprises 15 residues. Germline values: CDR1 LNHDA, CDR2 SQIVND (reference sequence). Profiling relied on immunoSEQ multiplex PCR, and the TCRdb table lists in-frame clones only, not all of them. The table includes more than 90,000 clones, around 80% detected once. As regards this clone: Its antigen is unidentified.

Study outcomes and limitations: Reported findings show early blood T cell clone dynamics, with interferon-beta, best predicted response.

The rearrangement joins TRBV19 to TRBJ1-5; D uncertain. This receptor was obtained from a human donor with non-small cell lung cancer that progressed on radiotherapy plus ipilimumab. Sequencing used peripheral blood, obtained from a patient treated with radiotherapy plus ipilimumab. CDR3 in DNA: TGTGCCAGTAGTACAACGGACGGGGGCAATCAGCCCCAGCATTTT. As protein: CASSTTDGGNQPQHF.